The sequence of this T cell receptor (beta chain) was determined in a study of sequential checkpoint blockade in melanoma. Trimming removed 3 bases at V and 6 bases at J, with 9 bases between. CDR1 and CDR2 (germline): LNHDA, SQIVND (reference sequence). CDR3 length: 13 residues. Treatment defined: randomized to nivolumab then ipilimumab (arm A) or the reverse (arm B). Measured with immunoSEQ multiplex PCR; TCRdb has only the in-frame clones, and not every one. In the table there are thousands of clones, around 70% of which are singletons. The sequencing here drew on CD8+ T cells sorted from blood (inferred from file names), taken from a patient given nivolumab and ipilimumab in sequence. The chain links TRBV19 to TRBJ1-5, with D tentatively TRBD1 (5 bases). This TCR derives from a human donor with melanoma. The CDR3 DNA reads TGTGCCAGTAGTATTCTCGGGGGTCAGCCCCAGCATTTT. Protein: CASSILGGQPQHF.